The clone carrying this T cell receptor (beta chain) was recorded at least ten times. Its antigen is not known. These data originate in a study of T-cell memory formation after mild COVID-19. Overall study findings and caveats: Clones contracting over day 15 to 85 were CD4/CD8 balanced, with later expanders leaning CD4+. CM and EM subsets held most contracting CD4+ clones; EMRA held CD8+ ones.

CDR1 and CDR2 from the germline V gene are SGHDT and YYEEEE. This CDR3 has 12 amino acids. Trimming took 7 bases from V and 5 from J, leaving 11 bases between them. Using constant-segment primers, 5'RACE produced TCR alpha and TCR beta cDNA libraries carrying sample barcodes and UMIs. TCRdb independently ran MiXCR on the 5' RACE reads; one entry per CDR3 protein. The sample shows 200,000 to 250,000 distinct CDR3 sequences, 8.5% to 9.5% of them seen only once. The chain joins TRBV5-6 to TRBJ2-3; no clear D gene. This TCR was recovered from a man between 18 and 29 years old who had mild COVID-19 (a few samples of this study predate the infection). Cell type and time point are not known. Material: PBMCs or a T cell subset sorted from them (not recorded which). CDR3 DNA sequence: TGTGCCAGCGGTCGTGAAGGAGATACGCAGTATTTT. Its translation is CASGREGDTQYF. The variable domain in full, completed from reference TRBV5-6 and TRBJ2-3, reads DAGVTQSPTHLIKTRGQQVTLRCSPKSGHDTVSWYQQALGQGPQFIFQYYEEEERQRGNFPDRFSGHQFPNYSSELNVNALLLGDSALYLCASGREGDTQYFGPGTRLTVL.